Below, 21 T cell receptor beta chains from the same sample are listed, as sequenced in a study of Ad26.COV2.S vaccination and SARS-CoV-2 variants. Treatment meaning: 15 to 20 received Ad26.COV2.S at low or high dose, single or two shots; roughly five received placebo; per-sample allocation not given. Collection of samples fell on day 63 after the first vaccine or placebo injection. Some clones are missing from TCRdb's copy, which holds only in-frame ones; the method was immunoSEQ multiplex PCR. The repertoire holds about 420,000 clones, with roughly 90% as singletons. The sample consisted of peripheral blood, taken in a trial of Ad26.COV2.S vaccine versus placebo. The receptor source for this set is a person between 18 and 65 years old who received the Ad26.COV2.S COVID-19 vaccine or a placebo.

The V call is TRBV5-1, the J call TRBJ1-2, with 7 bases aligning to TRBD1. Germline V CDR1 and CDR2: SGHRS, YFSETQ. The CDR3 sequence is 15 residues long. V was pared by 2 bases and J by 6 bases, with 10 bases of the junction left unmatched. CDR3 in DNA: TGCGCCAGCAGCTTAACCGACAGGGTGGCGCATGGCTACACCTTC. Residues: CASSLTDRVAHGYTF.

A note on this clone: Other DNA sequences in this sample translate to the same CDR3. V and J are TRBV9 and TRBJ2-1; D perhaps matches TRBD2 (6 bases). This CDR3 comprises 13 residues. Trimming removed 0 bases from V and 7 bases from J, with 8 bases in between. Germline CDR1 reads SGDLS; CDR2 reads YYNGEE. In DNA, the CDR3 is TGTGCCAGCAGCGTAGCGGGGGTTAATGAGCAGTTCTTC. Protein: CASSVAGVNEQFF.

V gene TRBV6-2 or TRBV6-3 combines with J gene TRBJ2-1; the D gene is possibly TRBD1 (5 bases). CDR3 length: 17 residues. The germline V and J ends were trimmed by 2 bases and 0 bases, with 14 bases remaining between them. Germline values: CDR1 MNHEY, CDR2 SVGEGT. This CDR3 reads CASSYTRQLSSYNEQFF. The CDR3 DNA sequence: TGTGCCAGCAGTTACACCCGACAGCTGAGCTCCTACAATGAGCAGTTCTTC.

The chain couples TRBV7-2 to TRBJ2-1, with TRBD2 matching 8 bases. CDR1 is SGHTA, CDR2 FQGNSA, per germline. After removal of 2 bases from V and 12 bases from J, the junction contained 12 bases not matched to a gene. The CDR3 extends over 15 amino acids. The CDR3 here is CASSLLSSGSSGQFF. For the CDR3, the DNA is TGTGCCAGCAGCTTATTGTCTAGCGGGTCCTCTGGGCAGTTCTTC.

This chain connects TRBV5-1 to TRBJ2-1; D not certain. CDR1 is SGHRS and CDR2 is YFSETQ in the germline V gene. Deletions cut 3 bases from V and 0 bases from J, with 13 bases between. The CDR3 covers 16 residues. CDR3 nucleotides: TGCGCCAGCAGCTCTGCAGGCGATAACTCCTACAATGAGCAGTTCTTC. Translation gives CASSSAGDNSYNEQFF.

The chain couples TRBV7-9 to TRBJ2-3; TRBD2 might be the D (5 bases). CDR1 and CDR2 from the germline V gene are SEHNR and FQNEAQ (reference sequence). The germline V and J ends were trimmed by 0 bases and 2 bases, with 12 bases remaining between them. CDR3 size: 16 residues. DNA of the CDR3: TGTGCCAGCAGCTTAGCGCTCGGGGTTTCCACAGATACGCAGTATTTT. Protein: CASSLALGVSTDTQYF.

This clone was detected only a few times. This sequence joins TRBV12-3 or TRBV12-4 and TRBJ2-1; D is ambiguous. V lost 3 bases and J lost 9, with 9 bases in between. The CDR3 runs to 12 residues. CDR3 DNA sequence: TGTGCCAGCAGTTTTAGAGTTGGTGAGCAGTTCTTC. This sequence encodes CASSFRVGEQFF.

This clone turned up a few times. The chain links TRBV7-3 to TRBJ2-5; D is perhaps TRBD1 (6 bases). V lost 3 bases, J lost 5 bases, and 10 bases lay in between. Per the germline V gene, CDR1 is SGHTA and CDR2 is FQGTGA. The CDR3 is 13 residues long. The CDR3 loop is CASSFNQGETQYF. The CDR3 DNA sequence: TGTGCCAGCAGCTTCAACCAGGGGGAGACCCAGTACTTC.

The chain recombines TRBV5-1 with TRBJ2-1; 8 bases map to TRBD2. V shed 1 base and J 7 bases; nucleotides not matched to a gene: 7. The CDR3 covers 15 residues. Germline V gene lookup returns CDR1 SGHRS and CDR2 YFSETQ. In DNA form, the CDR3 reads TGCGCCAGCAGCTTGCAAGCGGGGGCGACTAATGAGCAGTTCTTC. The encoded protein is CASSLQAGATNEQFF.

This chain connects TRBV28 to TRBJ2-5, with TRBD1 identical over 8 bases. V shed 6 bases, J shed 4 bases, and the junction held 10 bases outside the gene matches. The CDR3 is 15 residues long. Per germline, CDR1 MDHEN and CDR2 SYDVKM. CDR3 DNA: TGTGCCAGCAGCCGGACAGGGATCTTGGGAGAGACCCAGTACTTC. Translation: CASSRTGILGETQYF.

Here the CDR3 reads CASSQDRGRVNSPLHF. CDR3 nucleotide sequence: TGTGCCAGCAGCCAGGATAGGGGGCGGGTTAATTCACCCCTCCACTTT. The chain employs TRBV3-1 (or the pseudogene TRBV3-2) and TRBJ1-6; 7 bases line up with TRBD1. The germline CDR1 and CDR2 sequences are LGHDT and YNNKEL (reference sequence). This CDR3 is built from 16 residues. J gave up 6 bases and V 3 bases, and 8 bases lay outside the gene matches.

CDR3 amino acids: CASSLVPGYSNQPQHF. CDR3 bases: TGCGCCAGCAGCTTGGTACCGGGTTATAGCAATCAGCCCCAGCATTTT. This chain connects TRBV5-1 to TRBJ1-5, with D hard to call. Trimming removed 0 bases at V and 0 bases at J, with 10 bases between. Per germline, CDR1 SGHRS and CDR2 YFSETQ. The CDR3 totals 16 residues. Drawing the rest from reference TRBV5-1 and TRBJ1-5, the complete variable domain is KAGVTQTPRYLIKTRGQQVTLSCSPISGHRSVSWYQQTPGQGLQFLFEYFSETQRNKGNFPGRFSGRQFSNSRSEMNVSTLELGDSALYLCASSLVPGYSNQPQHFGDGTRLSIL.

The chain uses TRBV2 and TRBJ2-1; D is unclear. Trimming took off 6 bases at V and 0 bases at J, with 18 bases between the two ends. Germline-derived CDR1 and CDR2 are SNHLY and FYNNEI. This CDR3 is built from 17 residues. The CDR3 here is CASSPQMLGSSYNEQFF. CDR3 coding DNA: TGTGCCAGCAGCCCCCAGATGTTGGGCAGCTCCTACAATGAGCAGTTCTTC.

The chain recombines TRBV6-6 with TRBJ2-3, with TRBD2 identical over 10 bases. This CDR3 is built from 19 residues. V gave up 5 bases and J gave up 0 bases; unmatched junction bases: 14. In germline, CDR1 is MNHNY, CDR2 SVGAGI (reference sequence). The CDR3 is CASSPKLVRAGGSTDTQYF. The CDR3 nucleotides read TGTGCCAGCAGTCCCAAGCTTGTTCGAGCGGGGGGGAGCACAGATACGCAGTATTTT.

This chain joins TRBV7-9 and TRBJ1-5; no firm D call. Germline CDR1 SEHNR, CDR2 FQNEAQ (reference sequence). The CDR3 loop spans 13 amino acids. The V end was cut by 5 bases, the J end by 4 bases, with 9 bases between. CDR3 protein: CASSGGWNQPQHF. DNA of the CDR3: TGTGCCAGCAGCGGCGGGTGGAATCAGCCCCAGCATTTT. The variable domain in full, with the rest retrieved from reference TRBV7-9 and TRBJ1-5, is DTGVSQNPRHKITKRGQNVTFRCDPISEHNRLYWYRQTLGQGPEFLTYFQNEAQLEKSRLLSDRFSAERPKGSFSTLEIQRTEQGDSAMYLCASSGGWNQPQHFGDGTRLSIL.

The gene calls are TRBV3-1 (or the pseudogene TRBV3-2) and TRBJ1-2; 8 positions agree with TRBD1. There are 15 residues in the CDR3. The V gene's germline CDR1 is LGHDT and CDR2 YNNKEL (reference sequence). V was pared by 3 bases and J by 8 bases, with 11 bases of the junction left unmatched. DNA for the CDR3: TGTGCCAGCAGCCAGAACGGAGGACAGGGAGGCGGCTACACCTTC. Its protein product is CASSQNGGQGGGYTF.

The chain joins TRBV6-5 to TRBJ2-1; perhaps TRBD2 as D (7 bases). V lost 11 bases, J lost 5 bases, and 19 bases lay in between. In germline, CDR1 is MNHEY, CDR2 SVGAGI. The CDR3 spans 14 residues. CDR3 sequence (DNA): TGTGCCGGGAACCGGGGGGCTGGTGACAATGAGCAGTTCTTC. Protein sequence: CAGNRGAGDNEQFF.

The CDR3 nucleotides read TGTGCCTGGAGCTCGGCCCGAAGTTCCTATGGCTACACCTTC. Protein: CAWSSARSSYGYTF. V and J are TRBV30 and TRBJ1-2; D is uncertain. The ends were cut back, 3 bases at V and 4 bases at J, with 15 bases in the middle. The CDR3 consists of 14 residues. Looked up from germline, CDR1 is GTSNPN and CDR2 is SVGIG (reference sequence).

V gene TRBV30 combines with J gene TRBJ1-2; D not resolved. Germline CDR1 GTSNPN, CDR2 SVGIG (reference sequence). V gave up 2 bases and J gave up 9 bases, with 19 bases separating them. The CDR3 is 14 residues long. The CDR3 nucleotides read TGTGCCTGGAGTTTACATCGGCAAGTCGCAAGCTACACCTTC. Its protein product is CAWSLHRQVASYTF.

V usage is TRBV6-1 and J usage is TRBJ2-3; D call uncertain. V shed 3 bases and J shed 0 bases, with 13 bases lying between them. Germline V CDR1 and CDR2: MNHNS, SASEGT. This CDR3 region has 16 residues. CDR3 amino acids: CASSDGHQSSTDTQYF. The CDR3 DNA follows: TGTGCCAGCAGTGACGGGCACCAGTCAAGCACAGATACGCAGTATTTT.

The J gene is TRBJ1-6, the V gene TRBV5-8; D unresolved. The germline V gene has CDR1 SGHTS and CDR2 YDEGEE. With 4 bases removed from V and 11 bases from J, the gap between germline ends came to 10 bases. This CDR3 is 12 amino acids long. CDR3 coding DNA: TGTGCCAGCAGCGACCGTGGGCCACCCCTCCACTTT. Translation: CASSDRGPPLHF.